Listed here are 11 T cell receptor beta chains from one sample, sequenced in a study of blood T cell repertoires in COVID-19. TCRdb keeps only in-frame clones here, not all; method: immunoSEQ multiplex PCR. The table has more than 200,000 clones, 80% to 85% seen once. The sequenced material came from peripheral blood. The source of these receptors is a woman over 75 with COVID-19, enrolled during active disease.

V gene TRBV6-5 combines with J gene TRBJ1-6; TRBD1 agrees at 7 bases. This CDR3 is built from 15 residues. Germline assignment: CDR1 MNHEY and CDR2 SVGAGI. With V trimmed by 2 bases and J by 10 bases, 8 bases remained unmatched. The CDR3 bases are TGTGCCAGCAGTTACGATGGGACAGTAACCTCACCCCTCCACTTT. The encoded protein is CASSYDGTVTSPLHF.

The chain couples TRBV7-2 to TRBJ2-7, with D possibly matching TRBD2 (6 bases). The ends were cut back, 3 bases at V and 2 bases at J, with 8 bases in the middle. Germline V gene sequence: CDR1 SGHTA, CDR2 FQGNSA. CDR3 length: 13 residues. The CDR3 sequence is CASSFGGTYEQYF. CDR3 nucleotide sequence: TGTGCCAGCAGCTTTGGGGGGACCTACGAGCAGTACTTC.

This clone was detected once. The V gene is TRBV21-1, the J gene TRBJ1-2. TRBV21-1 counts as a pseudogene. CDR3 length equals 14 residues. CDR3 nucleotide sequence: TGTGCCAGCAGTAATCGGGTCTTTAGCTATGGCTACACCTTC. It codes for CASSNRVFSYGYTF.

The chain employs TRBV5-5 and TRBJ2-4, with a weak D call TRBD1 (5 bases). Trimming cost V 4 bases and J 0 bases, with 14 bases left between them. Germline assignment: CDR1 SGHKS and CDR2 YYEKEE (reference sequence). The CDR3 spans 16 residues. CDR3 in DNA: TGTGCCAGCAGCGGTGATGGGGCACTAGCCAAAAACATTCAGTACTTC. It specifies CASSGDGALAKNIQYF.

The gene calls are TRBV3-1 (or the pseudogene TRBV3-2) and TRBJ1-2, with a possible D match to TRBD1 (6 bases). Per the germline V gene, CDR1 is LGHDT and CDR2 is YNNKEL (reference sequence). This CDR3 is 15 amino acids long. V dropped 1 base and J dropped 7 bases, with 16 bases sitting between them. CDR3 sequence (DNA): TGTGCCAGCAGCCAAGGTCAGGGGCGTCGGCTTGGCTACACCTTC. Translation: CASSQGQGRRLGYTF.

As regards this clone: Relative to the germline gene, one junction end is altered; a read error may explain this. The chain links TRBV27 to TRBJ1-2; TRBD1 agrees at 7 bases. Germline lookup yields CDR1 MNHEY and CDR2 SMNVEV (reference sequence). The CDR3 has 14 amino acids. The CDR3 sequence is CASSLSRQGYGYTF. The CDR3, as DNA: TGTGCCAGCAGTCTATCCCGACAGGGATATGGCTACACCTTC.

The V call is TRBV21-1, the J call TRBJ1-5; TRBD1, as called in the table, went unchecked against the DNA. TRBV21-1 is a pseudogene segment. The CDR3 is 15 amino acids. CDR3: CASSKTGSTLQPQHF. The CDR3 DNA is TGTGCCAGCAGCAAGACAGGGTCAACACTCCAGCCCCAGCATTTT.

In DNA form, the CDR3 reads TGTGCCAGCAGCGTAGGCTACTCTGGGGCCAACGTCCTGACTTTC. This sequence encodes CASSVGYSGANVLTF. The V call is TRBV9, the J call TRBJ2-6, with D uncertain. From germline, CDR1 is SGDLS and CDR2 YYNGEE. CDR3 length: 15 residues. Deletions cut 0 bases from V and 0 bases from J, with 4 bases between.

This sequence joins TRBV7-9 and TRBJ2-5; TRBD1 is a possible D gene (5 bases). This CDR3 comprises 14 residues. V gave up 5 bases and J gave up 5 bases, with 15 bases separating them. Looked up from germline, CDR1 is SEHNR and CDR2 is FQNEAQ (reference sequence). This chain's CDR3 is CASSPDTRWETQYF. CDR3 in DNA: TGTGCCAGCAGCCCGGACACCCGCTGGGAGACCCAGTACTTC.

The chain links TRBV2 to TRBJ2-7, with 8 positions matching TRBD1. V shed 6 bases, J shed 6 bases, and the junction held 16 bases outside the gene matches. This CDR3 has 16 residues. From germline, CDR1 is SNHLY and CDR2 FYNNEI. In DNA, the CDR3 is TGTGCCAGCAGAGGTGACAGGGGTCCGGAGTACGGCGAGCAGTACTTC. It codes for CASRGDRGPEYGEQYF.

The CDR3 DNA sequence: TGCGCCAGCAGCATGACAGGGAACACTGAAGCTTTCTTT. It codes for CASSMTGNTEAFF. The chain links TRBV5-1 to TRBJ1-1; tentatively, D is TRBD1 (6 bases). V was shortened by 4 bases and J by 1 base, with 8 bases between the two germline ends. CDR3 length: 13 residues. Looked up from germline, CDR1 is SGHRS and CDR2 is YFSETQ.